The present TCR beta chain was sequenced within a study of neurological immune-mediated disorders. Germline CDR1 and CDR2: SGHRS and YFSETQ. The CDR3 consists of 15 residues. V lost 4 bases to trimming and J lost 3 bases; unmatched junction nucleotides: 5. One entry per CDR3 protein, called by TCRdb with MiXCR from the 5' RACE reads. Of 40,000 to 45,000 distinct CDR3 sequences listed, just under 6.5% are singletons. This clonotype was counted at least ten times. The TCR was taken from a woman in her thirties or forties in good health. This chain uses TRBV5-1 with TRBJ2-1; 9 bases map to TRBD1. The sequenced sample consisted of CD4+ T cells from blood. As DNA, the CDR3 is TGCGCCAGCAGCGAGGGGACAGGGAGCTACAATGAGCAGTTCTTC. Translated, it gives CASSEGTGSYNEQFF.